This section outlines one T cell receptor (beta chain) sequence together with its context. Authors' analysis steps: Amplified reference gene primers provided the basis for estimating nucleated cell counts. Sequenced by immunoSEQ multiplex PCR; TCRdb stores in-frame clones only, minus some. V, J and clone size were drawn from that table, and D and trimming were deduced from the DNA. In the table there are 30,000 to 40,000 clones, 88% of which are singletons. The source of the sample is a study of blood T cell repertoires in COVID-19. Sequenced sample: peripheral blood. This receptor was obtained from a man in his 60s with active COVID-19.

CDR3 DNA sequence: TGTGCCAGCAGCCCAAGCGGAGGGGAAAAACTGTTTTTT. Encoded protein: CASSPSGGEKLFF. J is TRBJ1-4 and V is TRBV7-9, with D unclear. CDR3 length: 13 amino acids. The germline V gene encodes CDR1 SEHNR and CDR2 FQNEAQ (reference sequence). Trimming shortened V by 5 bases and J by 8 bases, and 12 bases separated the two germline ends. Drawing the rest from reference TRBV7-9 and TRBJ1-4, the complete variable domain is DTGVSQNPRHKITKRGQNVTFRCDPISEHNRLYWYRQTLGQGPEFLTYFQNEAQLEKSRLLSDRFSAERPKGSFSTLEIQRTEQGDSAMYLCASSPSGGEKLFFGSGTQLSVL.